The 16 T cell receptor beta chains below were found in one sample sequenced in a study of Ad26.COV2.S vaccination and SARS-CoV-2 variants. The table came from immunoSEQ multiplex PCR; TCRdb's copy has only in-frame clones and leaves some out. This table has approximately 400,000 clones, roughly nine tenths appearing once. This material consisted of peripheral blood, taken after recovery from COVID-19. Receptors were obtained from a human donor who had recovered from COVID-19.

The chain employs TRBV29-1 and TRBJ2-1; D may be TRBD2 (6 bases). The CDR3 consists of 13 residues. V lost 0 bases and J 14 bases, leaving 17 bases between the germline ends. Germline loops: CDR1 SQVTM, CDR2 ANQGSEA. CDR3 in amino acids: CSVEDLRWGGEFF. The CDR3 region has the DNA TGCAGCGTTGAAGATCTTCGGTGGGGCGGGGAGTTCTTC.

This chain uses TRBV5-1 with TRBJ2-7; tentatively, D is TRBD1 (5 bases). The germline CDR1 and CDR2 sequences are SGHRS and YFSETQ. V lost 5 bases to trimming and J lost 5 bases, with 20 bases between them. The CDR3 extends over 15 amino acids. The CDR3 region has the DNA TGCGCCAGCAGGGCAGGGCTTTCAATGAGTAACGAGCAGTACTTC. Translation: CASRAGLSMSNEQYF.

V and J are TRBV11-1 and TRBJ2-5; 13 bases map to TRBD2. V dropped 4 bases and J dropped 5; count of bases not matched to a gene: 7. The germline V gene has CDR1 SGHAT and CDR2 FQDESV (reference sequence). This CDR3 has 16 amino acids. The CDR3 DNA reads TGTGCCAGCAGCTGGACTAGCGGGGGCCCTGGGGAGACCCAGTACTTC. This encodes CASSWTSGGPGETQYF.

The chain links TRBV5-1 to TRBJ2-5; TRBD2 might be the D (5 bases). The CDR3 is 15 residues long. The V gene lost 2 bases and the J gene lost 5 bases, with 16 bases spanning the gap. CDR1 is SGHRS and CDR2 is YFSETQ in the germline V gene. The CDR3 DNA reads TGCGCCAGCAGCTTCACAAGTGGGGAGCGGGAGACCCAGTACTTC. It specifies CASSFTSGERETQYF.

The rearrangement uses TRBV29-1 and TRBJ1-3, with 9 bases lining up with TRBD1. CDR1 and CDR2 from the germline V gene are SQVTM and ANQGSEA. This CDR3 is 14 amino acids long. With V trimmed by 4 bases and J by 2 bases, 3 bases remained unmatched. Written as DNA, the CDR3 is TGCAGCGTTGCGTGGACAGGGGCTGGAAACACCATATATTTT. Translation gives CSVAWTGAGNTIYF. Complete variable domain (other parts from reference TRBV29-1 and TRBJ1-3): SAVISQKPSRDICQRGTSLTIQCQVDSQVTMMFWYRQQPGQSLTLIATANQGSEATYESGFVIDKFPISRPNLTFSTLTVSNMSPEDSSIYLCSVAWTGAGNTIYFGEGSWLTVV.

The genes are TRBV7-6 and TRBJ2-1, with TRBD1 as a possible D gene (5 bases). CDR1 and CDR2 (germline): SGHVS, FNYEAQ. Trimming took 3 bases from V and 0 from J, leaving 9 bases between them. This CDR3 comprises 15 residues. CDR3 sequence reads: CASSLTENSYNEQFF. The CDR3 DNA is TGTGCCAGCAGCTTGACAGAGAACTCCTACAATGAGCAGTTCTTC.

A single count supports this clone. The chain combines TRBV9 with TRBJ2-1; 8 nucleotides line up with TRBD2. With V trimmed by 3 bases and J by 8 bases, 10 bases remained unmatched. The length of the CDR3 is 15 residues. Germline V gene sequence: CDR1 SGDLS, CDR2 YYNGEE. This chain's CDR3 is CASSAGLAYLDEQFF. The DNA of the CDR3 is TGTGCCAGCAGCGCCGGACTAGCCTATCTCGATGAGCAGTTCTTC.

This chain uses TRBV5-1 with TRBJ1-1; D may be TRBD1 (5 bases). From germline, CDR1 is SGHRS and CDR2 YFSETQ. V lost 4 bases to trimming and J lost 0 bases, with 13 bases between them. The CDR3 runs to 15 residues. DNA for the CDR3: TGCGCCAGCAGCAAAAGAGGGACGTTGAACACTGAAGCTTTCTTT. Translating gives CASSKRGTLNTEAFF.

This clone was seen once. V gene TRBV18 combines with J gene TRBJ2-7, with TRBD1 as a possible D gene (6 bases). CDR1 KGHSH and CDR2 LQKENI come from the germline V gene. The V end was cut by 5 bases, the J end by 3 bases, with 11 bases between. The CDR3 covers 13 residues. The CDR3 bases are TGTGCCAGCTCAGCCCAGGGGCACTACGAGCAGTACTTC. Its translation is CASSAQGHYEQYF.

Notes on this clone: Other DNA sequences in this sample translate to the same CDR3. The chain is built from TRBV7-2 and TRBJ2-2; TRBD2 agrees at 12 bases. The CDR3 has 16 residues. CDR1 SGHTA and CDR2 FQGNSA come from the germline V gene. Trimming took 5 bases from V and 6 from J; bases not matched to a gene: 7. CDR3 protein: CASSELAGGGAGELFF. CDR3 nucleotide sequence: TGTGCCAGCAGCGAACTAGCGGGGGGCGGGGCCGGGGAGCTGTTTTTT.

As regards this clone: At one end the junction does not follow the germline gene, possibly because of a read error. The chain is built from TRBV12-3 or TRBV12-4 and TRBJ1-1; D not certain. The length of the CDR3 is 13 residues. CDR3 region: CASSFSSNAEAFF. DNA for the CDR3: TGTGCCAGCAGTTTCTCCTCGAACGCTGAAGCTTTCTTT.

The chain has TRBV27 and TRBJ1-2; no clear D. The V gene's germline CDR1 is MNHEY and CDR2 SMNVEV (reference sequence). This CDR3 is built from 13 residues. The V end was cut by 2 bases, the J end by 6 bases, with 10 bases between. Written as DNA, the CDR3 is TGTGCCAGCAGTTTAAGTGTCAGAAATGGCTACACCTTC. Translated: CASSLSVRNGYTF.

The chain recombines TRBV7-9 with TRBJ2-1; TRBD1 aligns across 10 bases. This CDR3 comprises 16 residues. The V gene's germline CDR1 is SEHNR and CDR2 FQNEAQ (reference sequence). V lost 4 bases, J lost 2 bases, and 5 bases stayed unmatched. The CDR3 sequence: CASSSGGQGAYNEQFF. CDR3 bases: TGTGCCAGCAGCTCTGGAGGACAGGGGGCCTACAATGAGCAGTTCTTC.

V and J are TRBV7-2 and TRBJ2-2; 8 bases are a match to TRBD2. V lost 1 base, J lost 6 bases, and 13 bases stayed unmatched. This CDR3 has 18 amino acids. Germline V lookup: CDR1 SGHTA, CDR2 FQGNSA. The CDR3 region is CASSLVILGSGAAGELFF. In DNA, the CDR3 is TGTGCCAGCAGCTTAGTAATTCTGGGTAGCGGGGCCGCCGGGGAGCTGTTTTTT.

The V call is TRBV2, the J call TRBJ1-2; 10 nucleotides agree with TRBD1. There are 15 residues in the CDR3. From germline, CDR1 is SNHLY and CDR2 FYNNEI. The V gene end was trimmed by 2 bases and the J gene end by 7 bases; junction bases not matched to a gene: 7. Here the CDR3 reads CASSERGQGSSGYTF. The CDR3, as DNA: TGTGCCAGCAGTGAACGGGGACAGGGGTCGTCTGGCTACACCTTC.

This chain connects TRBV11-2 to TRBJ2-5; no firm D call. The length of the CDR3 is 11 residues. Germline V CDR1 and CDR2: SGHAT, FQNNGV. V lost 3 bases, J lost 7 bases, and 6 bases lay in between. In DNA, the CDR3 is TGTGCCAGCAGCTTCGTTGGGACCCAGTACTTC. Translation gives CASSFVGTQYF.